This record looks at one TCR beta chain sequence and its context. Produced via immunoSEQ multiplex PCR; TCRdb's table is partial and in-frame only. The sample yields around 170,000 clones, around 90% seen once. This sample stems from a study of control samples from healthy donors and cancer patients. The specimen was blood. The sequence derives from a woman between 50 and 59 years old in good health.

CDR3 sequence: CASSRGHGGGTSGSYEQYF. CDR3 sequence (DNA): TGCGCCAGCAGCCGCGGACACGGGGGGGGGACTAGCGGTTCCTACGAGCAGTACTTC. The chain couples TRBV4-1 to TRBJ2-7; the match to TRBD2 covers 11 bases. This CDR3 is built from 19 residues. CDR1 MGHRA and CDR2 YSYEKL come from the germline V gene. Trimming took 4 bases from V and 1 from J; bases not matched to a gene: 15.